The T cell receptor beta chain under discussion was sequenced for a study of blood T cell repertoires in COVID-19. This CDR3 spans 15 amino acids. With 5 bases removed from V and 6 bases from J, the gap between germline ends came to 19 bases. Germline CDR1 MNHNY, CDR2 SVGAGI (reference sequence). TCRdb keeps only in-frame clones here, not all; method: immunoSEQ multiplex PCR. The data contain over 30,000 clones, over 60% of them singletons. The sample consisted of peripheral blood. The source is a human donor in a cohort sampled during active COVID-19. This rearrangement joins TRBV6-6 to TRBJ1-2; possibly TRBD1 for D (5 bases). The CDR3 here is CASSASALGGDGYTF. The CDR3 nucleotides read TGTGCCAGCAGTGCCTCAGCGCTTGGGGGGGATGGCTACACCTTC.